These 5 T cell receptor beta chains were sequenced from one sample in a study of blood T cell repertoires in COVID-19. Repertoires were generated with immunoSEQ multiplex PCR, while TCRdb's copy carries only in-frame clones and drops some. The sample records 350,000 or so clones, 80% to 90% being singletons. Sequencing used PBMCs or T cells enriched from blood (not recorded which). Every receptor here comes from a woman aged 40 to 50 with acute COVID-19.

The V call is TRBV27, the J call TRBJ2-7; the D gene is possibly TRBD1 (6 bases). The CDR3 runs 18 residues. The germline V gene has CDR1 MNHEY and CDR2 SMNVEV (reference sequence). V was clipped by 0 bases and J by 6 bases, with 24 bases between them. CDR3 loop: CASSLSTGRLTRGSEQYF. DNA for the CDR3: TGTGCCAGCAGTTTATCGACAGGCAGACTAACGCGCGGCTCCGAGCAGTACTTC.

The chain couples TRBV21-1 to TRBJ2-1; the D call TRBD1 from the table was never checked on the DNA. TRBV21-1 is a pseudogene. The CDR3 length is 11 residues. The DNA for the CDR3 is TGTGCCTCCCAGACAGACAATGAGCAGTTCTTC. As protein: CASQTDNEQFF.

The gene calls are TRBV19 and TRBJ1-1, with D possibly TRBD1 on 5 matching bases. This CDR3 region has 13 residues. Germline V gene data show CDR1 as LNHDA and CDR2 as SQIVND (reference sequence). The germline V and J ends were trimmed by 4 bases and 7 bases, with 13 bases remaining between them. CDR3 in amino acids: CASSTTDRVEAFF. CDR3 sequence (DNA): TGTGCCAGTAGTACGACCGACAGAGTTGAAGCTTTCTTT.

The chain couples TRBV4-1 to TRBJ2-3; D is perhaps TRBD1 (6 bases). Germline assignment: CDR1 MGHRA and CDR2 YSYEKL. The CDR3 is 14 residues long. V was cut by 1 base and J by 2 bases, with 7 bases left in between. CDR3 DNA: TGCGCCAGCAGCCAAGGGACAGACACAGATACGCAGTATTTT. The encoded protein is CASSQGTDTDTQYF.

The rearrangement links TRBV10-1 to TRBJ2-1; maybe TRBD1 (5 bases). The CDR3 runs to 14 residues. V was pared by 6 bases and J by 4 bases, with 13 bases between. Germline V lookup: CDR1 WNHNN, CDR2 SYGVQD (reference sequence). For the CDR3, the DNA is TGCGCCAGCAGAGGGTCCCAGGGATACAATGAGCAGTTCTTC. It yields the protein CASRGSQGYNEQFF.